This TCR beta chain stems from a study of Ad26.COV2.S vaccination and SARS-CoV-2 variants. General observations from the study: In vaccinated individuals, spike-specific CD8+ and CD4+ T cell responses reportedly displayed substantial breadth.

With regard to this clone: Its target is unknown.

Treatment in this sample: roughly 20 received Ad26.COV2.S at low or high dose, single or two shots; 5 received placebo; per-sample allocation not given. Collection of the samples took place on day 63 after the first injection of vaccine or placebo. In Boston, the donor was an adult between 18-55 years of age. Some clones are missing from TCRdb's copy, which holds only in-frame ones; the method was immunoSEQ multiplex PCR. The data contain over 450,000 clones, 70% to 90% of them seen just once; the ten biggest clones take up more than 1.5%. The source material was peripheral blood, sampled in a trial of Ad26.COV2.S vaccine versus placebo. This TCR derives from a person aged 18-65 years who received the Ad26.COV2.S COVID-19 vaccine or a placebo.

The CDR3 is CASSPTSYEQFF. CDR3 coding DNA: TGTGCCAGCTCACCTACTAGCTATGAGCAGTTCTTC. The chain joins TRBV18 to TRBJ2-1; TRBD2 is a possible D gene (6 bases). The CDR3 is 12 residues long. Germline V lookup: CDR1 KGHSH, CDR2 LQKENI. Between the trimmed V and J ends, which lost 3 bases and 8 bases, there was a span of 8 bases. Supplemented by reference TRBV18 and TRBJ2-1, the full variable domain reads NAGVMQNPRHLVRRRGQEARLRCSPMKGHSHVYWYRQLPEEGLKFMVYLQKENIIDESGMPKERFSAEFPKEGPSILRIQQVVRGDSAAYFCASSPTSYEQFFGPGTRLTVL.